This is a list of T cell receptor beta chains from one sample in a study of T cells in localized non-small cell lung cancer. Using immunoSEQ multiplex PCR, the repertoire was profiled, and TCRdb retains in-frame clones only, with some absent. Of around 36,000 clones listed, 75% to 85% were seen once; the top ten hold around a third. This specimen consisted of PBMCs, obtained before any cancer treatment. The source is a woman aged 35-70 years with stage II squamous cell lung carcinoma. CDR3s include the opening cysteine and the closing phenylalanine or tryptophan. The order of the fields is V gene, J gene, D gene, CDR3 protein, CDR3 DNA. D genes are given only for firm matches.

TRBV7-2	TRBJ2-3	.	CASSLGEADTQYF	TGTGCCAGCAGCTTAGGCGAGGCAGATACGCAGTATTTT
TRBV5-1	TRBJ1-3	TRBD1	CASSRSGQASGNTIYF	TGCGCCAGCAGCCGCAGTGGACAGGCCTCTGGAAACACCATATATTTT
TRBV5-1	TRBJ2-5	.	CASSLGRTQETQYF	TGCGCCAGCAGCTTGGGCCGGACACAAGAGACCCAGTACTTC
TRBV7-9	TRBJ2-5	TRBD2	CASSSRLAVKETQYF	TGTGCCAGCAGCTCCCGACTAGCGGTAAAAGAGACCCAGTACTTC
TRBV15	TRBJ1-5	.	CATSRVRGETDLYSNQPQHF	TGTGCCACCAGCAGAGTTAGAGGGGAGACAGACTTGTATAGCAATCAGCCCCAGCATTTT
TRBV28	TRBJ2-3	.	CASTLNADTQYF	TGTGCCAGCACCCTTAACGCGGATACGCAGTATTTT
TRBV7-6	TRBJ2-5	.	CASSLDGSPETQYF	TGTGCCAGCAGCTTAGATGGCAGCCCAGAGACCCAGTACTTC
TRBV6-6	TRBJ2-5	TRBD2	CASTLRAGGAGETQYF	TGTGCCAGCACCTTACGAGCCGGGGGGGCGGGAGAGACCCAGTACTTC
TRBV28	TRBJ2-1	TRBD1	CAGSSLGQGFGGEWFF	TGTGCCGGCAGTTCACTGGGACAGGGGTTTGGTGGGGAGTGGTTCTTC
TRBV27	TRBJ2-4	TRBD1	CASSRVGGGNIQYF	TGTGCCAGCAGCAGGGTAGGGGGCGGCAACATTCAGTACTTC
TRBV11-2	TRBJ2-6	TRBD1	CASSLRGQGAGVLTF	TGTGCCAGCAGCTTAAGAGGACAGGGGGCTGGAGTCCTGACTTTC
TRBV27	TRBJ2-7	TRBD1	CASSVTGGFYEQYF	TGTGCCAGCAGTGTAACAGGGGGCTTTTACGAGCAGTACTTC
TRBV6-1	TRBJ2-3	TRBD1	CASSASRGIGTDTQYF	TGTGCCAGCAGTGCCAGCAGGGGGATTGGCACAGATACGCAGTATTTT
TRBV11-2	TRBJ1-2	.	CASSPPQSTSNYGYTF	TGTGCCAGCAGCCCCCCCCAGTCCACCAGTAACTATGGCTACACCTTC
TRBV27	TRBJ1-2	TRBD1	CASRPGTDYSNYGYTF	TGTGCCAGCAGACCCGGGACAGACTATTCAAACTATGGCTACACCTTC
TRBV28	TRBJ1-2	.	CASSLSSWGNSGYTF	TGTGCCAGCAGTTTATCCTCGTGGGGTAATTCAGGCTACACCTTC